These 14 T cell receptor beta chains were all obtained from the same sample, sequenced in a study of beta chain features in type 1 diabetes. The sequenced template was cDNA made from the entire isolated RNA. Repertoires were generated with immunoSEQ multiplex PCR, while TCRdb's copy carries only in-frame clones and drops some. The sample holds a few hundred thousand clones, around 19% seen once. The sequenced material came from naive CD4+ T cells from blood. These receptors originate from a woman under 30 in good health.

This clone showed up just a few times. This chain links TRBV7-9 with TRBJ2-5; 8 bases align to TRBD1. The CDR3 length is 14 residues. Germline loops: CDR1 SEHNR, CDR2 FQNEAQ (reference sequence). After removal of 1 base from V and 4 bases from J, the junction contained 2 bases not matched to a gene. The CDR3 protein is CASSLGTGRETQYF. The DNA for the CDR3 is TGTGCCAGCAGCTTAGGGACAGGGAGAGAGACCCAGTACTTC. The variable domain in full, completed from reference TRBV7-9 and TRBJ2-5, reads DTGVSQNPRHKITKRGQNVTFRCDPISEHNRLYWYRQTLGQGPEFLTYFQNEAQLEKSRLLSDRFSAERPKGSFSTLEIQRTEQGDSAMYLCASSLGTGRETQYFGPGTRLLVL.

This chain joins TRBV9 and TRBJ1-6; 9 nucleotides match TRBD1. V lost 6 bases and J lost 8; bases outside the gene matches: 6. Germline assignment: CDR1 SGDLS and CDR2 YYNGEE. This CDR3 is 14 amino acids long. CDR3 in DNA: TGTGCCAGCACCCCGGGACAGGGAGATTCACCCCTCCACTTT. As protein: CASTPGQGDSPLHF.

The chain combines TRBV20-1 with TRBJ2-4, with D perhaps TRBD2 (6 bases). Germline CDR1 and CDR2: DFQATT and SNEGSKA (reference sequence). Trimming left V 6 bases short and J 13 bases short, with 16 bases between. The CDR3 loop spans 11 amino acids. CDR3 sequence reads: CSAEGPRFQYF. In DNA, the CDR3 is TGCAGTGCGGAGGGACCCCGATTCCAGTACTTC.

This clone was found a few times. The chain employs TRBV5-4 and TRBJ2-3; no definite D call. The V and J ends lost 4 bases and 0 bases respectively, with 9 bases between them. The CDR3 totals 14 residues. Germline-derived CDR1 and CDR2 are SGHNT and YYREEE (reference sequence). CDR3 loop: CASSEESSTDTQYF. CDR3 sequence (DNA): TGTGCCAGCAGCGAGGAATCTAGCACAGATACGCAGTATTTT.

V usage is TRBV6-5 and J usage is TRBJ2-5, with 7 positions matching TRBD1. The germline V gene encodes CDR1 MNHEY and CDR2 SVGAGI. The CDR3 length is 15 residues. Trimming at V came to 0 bases and at J to 2 bases, leaving 3 bases not matched to a gene. This CDR3 is CASSYSRDRQETQYF. The CDR3 coding sequence is TGTGCCAGCAGTTACTCGAGGGACAGACAAGAGACCCAGTACTTC.

The V and J genes are TRBV29-1 and TRBJ2-1; 9 bases agree with TRBD2. Trimming cost V 7 bases and J 5 bases; bases outside gene matches: 12. The germline CDR1 and CDR2 sequences are SQVTM and ANQGSEA. The CDR3 loop spans 15 amino acids. CDR3 DNA sequence: TGCAGCGGGGGGAAATTAGCGGGGGAGGACAATGAGCAGTTCTTC. It yields the protein CSGGKLAGEDNEQFF.

The CDR3 bases are TGTGCCTGGGCTGGACAGGGAGGGGAGCAGTACTTC. Translation gives CAWAGQGGEQYF. This chain joins TRBV30 and TRBJ2-7, with a weak D call TRBD1 (8 bases). This CDR3 spans 12 amino acids. V dropped 5 bases and J dropped 7 bases, with 15 bases sitting between them. Germline CDR1 is GTSNPN and CDR2 is SVGIG (reference sequence). Drawing the rest from reference TRBV30 and TRBJ2-7, the complete variable domain is SQTIHQWPATLVQPVGSPLSLECTVEGTSNPNLYWYRQAAGRGLQLLFYSVGIGQISSEVPQNLSASRPQDRQFILSSKKLLLSDSGFYLCAWAGQGGEQYFGPGTRLTVT.

The chain combines TRBV19 with TRBJ2-7; TRBD1 is a possible D gene (6 bases). Deletions cut 5 bases from V and 7 bases from J, with 24 bases between. The CDR3 consists of 16 residues. Germline V gene data show CDR1 as LNHDA and CDR2 as SQIVND (reference sequence). This chain's CDR3 is CASSLRTAPTTLEQYF. The CDR3 bases are TGTGCCAGTAGTCTGCGGACAGCTCCCACTACCCTAGAGCAGTACTTC. The entire variable domain, with the rest obtained from reference TRBV19 and TRBJ2-7, is as follows: DGGITQSPKYLFRKEGQNVTLSCEQNLNHDAMYWYRQDPGQGLRLIYYSQIVNDFQKGDIAEGYSVSREKKESFPLTVTSAQKNPTAFYLCASSLRTAPTTLEQYFGPGTRLTVT.

The J gene is TRBJ2-2, the V gene TRBV18, with D perhaps matching TRBD1 (6 bases). Between the trimmed V and J ends, which lost 4 bases and 8 bases, there was a span of 11 bases. The CDR3 contains 13 residues. Looked up from germline, CDR1 is KGHSH and CDR2 is LQKENI. DNA of the CDR3: TGTGCCAGCTCACTCCACAGGGATGGGGAGCTGTTTTTT. Its translation is CASSLHRDGELFF.

This clone was picked up a small number of times. The V gene is TRBV7-6, the J gene TRBJ2-3; 9 bases agree with TRBD2. Germline lookup yields CDR1 SGHVS and CDR2 FNYEAQ. This CDR3 region has 18 residues. V lost 1 base, J lost 5 bases, and 13 bases stayed unmatched. CDR3 sequence: CASSLGLSRRGGKDTQYF. The CDR3 DNA sequence: TGTGCCAGCAGCTTAGGATTGTCGCGGCGGGGGGGCAAAGATACGCAGTATTTT.

The V call is TRBV27, the J call TRBJ2-3; TRBD1 is a possible D gene (5 bases). The CDR3 contains 13 residues. V shed 2 bases and J shed 4 bases, with 7 bases lying between them. The germline gives CDR1 MNHEY, CDR2 SMNVEV (reference sequence). DNA of the CDR3: TGTGCCAGCAGTTTAACAGGCCCAGATACGCAGTATTTT. Its protein product is CASSLTGPDTQYF.

This clone was counted between two and nine times. The chain employs TRBV6-5 and TRBJ1-5; no clear D. Germline-derived CDR1 and CDR2 are MNHEY and SVGAGI. Deletions cut 4 bases from V and 5 bases from J, with 12 bases between. The CDR3 consists of 14 residues. The CDR3 protein is CASSWRNGDQPQHF. The CDR3 coding sequence is TGTGCCAGCAGTTGGCGGAACGGTGATCAGCCCCAGCATTTT.

V usage is TRBV5-4 and J usage is TRBJ1-1; the D gene is possibly TRBD1 (6 bases). Trimming stripped 4 bases from V and 3 bases from J, with 16 bases between. Looked up from germline, CDR1 is SGHNT and CDR2 is YYREEE (reference sequence). This CDR3 spans 15 amino acids. Here the CDR3 reads CASSTRGQLDTEAFF. The CDR3 region has the DNA TGTGCCAGCAGCACCCGTGGACAGCTGGACACTGAAGCTTTCTTT. Drawing the rest from reference TRBV5-4 and TRBJ1-1, the complete variable domain is ETGVTQSPTHLIKTRGQQVTLRCSSQSGHNTVSWYQQALGQGPQFIFQYYREEENGRGNFPPRFSGLQFPNYSSELNVNALELDDSALYLCASSTRGQLDTEAFFGQGTRLTVV.

J is TRBJ2-5 and V is TRBV11-2; 12 positions agree with TRBD2. Losses at the gene ends were 0 bases for V and 1 base for J; bases not matched to a gene: 6. CDR3 size: 18 residues. Germline assignment: CDR1 SGHAT and CDR2 FQNNGV. The CDR3 reads CASSLDSGLAGPQETQYF. The CDR3 nucleotides read TGTGCCAGCAGCTTAGATAGCGGACTAGCGGGACCCCAAGAGACCCAGTACTTC.